These T cell receptor beta chains were read from a single sample in a study of CD8 T cells in ankylosing spondylitis. TCRdb reprocessed the 5' RACE reads via MiXCR and lists one record per CDR3 protein. Counted here are hundreds of thousands of distinct CDR3 sequences, approximately 12% occurring once; the ten biggest clones make up about 0.5%. Sequenced: blood, either unsorted or a sorted T cell fraction (not recorded which). Receptor source: a male donor with ankylosing spondylitis. The CDR3 runs from the conserved cysteine through the conserved F or W. The D gene is left open where the match is weak. The size field is filled for only some rows; it gives once, few, many or a size class.

J,size,length,V,D,CDR3,DNA
TRBJ2-7,NA,15,TRBV5-6,TRBD2,CASSRSSGGAYEQYF,TGTGCCAGCAGCCGTTCATCCGGGGGGGCTTACGAGCAGTACTTC
TRBJ1-6,few,13,TRBV6-6,NA,CASRDRFNSPLHF,TGTGCCAGCCGTGACCGGTTTAATTCACCCCTCCACTTT
TRBJ1-5,NA,13,TRBV7-2,TRBD1,CASSAPGQGSQHF,TGTGCCAGCAGCGCGCCGGGACAGGGGTCCCAGCATTTT
TRBJ2-1,few,14,TRBV3-1,NA,CASSQAATYNEQFF,TGTGCCAGCAGCCAAGCCGCCACCTACAATGAGCAGTTCTTC
TRBJ2-5,NA,15,TRBV11-3,NA,CASSPKGYLQETQYF,TGTGCCAGCAGCCCAAAGGGCTACCTCCAAGAGACCCAGTACTTC
TRBJ1-6,few,14,TRBV20-1,NA,CSARLSGPNSPLHF,TGCAGTGCTCGGCTCTCAGGTCCTAATTCACCCCTCCACTTT
TRBJ2-1,many,14,TRBV10-1,NA,CASSSVSSYNEQFF,TGCGCCAGCAGTAGCGTTAGCTCCTACAATGAGCAGTTCTTC
TRBJ2-4,few,18,TRBV20-1,NA,CSASSGRGSLLAKNIQYF,TGCAGTGCTAGTAGTGGCAGGGGTTCCCTCCTAGCCAAAAACATTCAGTACTTC
TRBJ1-4,few,10,TRBV20-1,NA,CSAMDGRVFF,TGCAGTGCTATGGACGGGAGGGTGTTTTTT
TRBJ2-1,many,15,TRBV9,NA,CASSVRSSSYNEQFF,TGTGCCAGCAGCGTAAGGAGTAGCTCCTACAATGAGCAGTTCTTC
TRBJ2-3,NA,17,TRBV4-2,NA,CASSQDGSLSPLDTQYF,TGTGCCAGCAGCCAAGATGGAAGTCTCTCCCCACTAGATACGCAGTATTTT
TRBJ1-1,NA,12,TRBV7-9,NA,CASSLEAGAAFF,TGTGCCAGCAGCTTAGAGGCCGGGGCGGCTTTCTTT
TRBJ2-1,NA,13,TRBV2,TRBD2,CASSRGLAGEQFF,TGTGCCAGCAGTCGAGGACTAGCGGGAGAGCAGTTCTTC
TRBJ2-3,many,14,TRBV12-3/TRBV12-4,TRBD2,CASKWAAGGDTQYF,TGTGCCAGCAAGTGGGCAGCGGGAGGAGATACGCAGTATTTT
TRBJ2-1,NA,15,TRBV3-1,TRBD1,CASSATGQGNNEQFF,TGTGCCAGCAGCGCCACGGGACAGGGCAACAATGAGCAGTTCTTC
TRBJ2-7,NA,13,TRBV29-1,NA,CSAAQWTSDEQYF,TGCAGCGCCGCTCAGTGGACATCTGACGAGCAGTACTTC
TRBJ2-7,NA,19,TRBV6-5,NA,CASSYGAPRGTVRSYEQYF,TGTGCCAGCAGTTACGGGGCCCCCCGCGGGACAGTGAGATCCTACGAGCAGTACTTC
TRBJ2-1,NA,14,TRBV20-1,TRBD2,CSASGAGGDNEQFF,TGCAGTGCTAGTGGAGCGGGAGGCGACAATGAGCAGTTCTTC
TRBJ1-3,NA,15,TRBV5-1,TRBD1,CASSFGTGSGNTIYF,TGCGCCAGCAGCTTCGGGACAGGGTCTGGAAACACCATATATTTT
TRBJ2-7,many,14,TRBV5-1,TRBD1,CASSEPDRLYEQYF,TGCGCCAGCAGCGAACCGGACAGGCTCTACGAGCAGTACTTC
TRBJ2-1,NA,16,TRBV25-1,NA,CASVQGGEQGRNEQFF,TGTGCCAGCGTACAGGGTGGGGAACAGGGAAGAAATGAGCAGTTCTTC
TRBJ1-1,NA,15,TRBV20-1,TRBD1,CSARKYRDRGPEAFF,TGCAGTGCTAGAAAATACCGGGACAGAGGGCCTGAAGCTTTCTTT
TRBJ2-5,NA,13,TRBV20-1,NA,CSAGGRDQETQYF,TGCAGTGCTGGCGGACGGGACCAAGAGACCCAGTACTTC
TRBJ2-7,many,12,TRBV5-1,NA,CASRIPGYEQYF,TGCGCCAGCAGGATCCCGGGGTACGAGCAGTACTTC
TRBJ2-1,NA,13,TRBV29-1,TRBD1,CSVEPDRDNEQFF,TGCAGCGTTGAACCGGACAGGGACAATGAGCAGTTCTTC
TRBJ2-3,many,12,TRBV6-5,NA,CASSSLADTQYF,TGTGCCAGCAGCTCCCTGGCAGATACGCAGTATTTT
TRBJ1-4,NA,15,TRBV20-1,TRBD1,CSARQGAASDEKLFF,TGCAGTGCTAGACAGGGGGCTGCATCAGATGAAAAACTGTTTTTT
TRBJ2-2,few,15,TRBV6-4,NA,CASTRQEPNTGELFF,TGTGCCAGCACCCGACAGGAGCCGAACACCGGGGAGCTGTTTTTT
TRBJ1-2,few,14,TRBV5-1,NA,CASSLGIARNGYTF,TGCGCCAGCAGCTTGGGTATAGCCCGGAATGGCTACACCTTC
TRBJ2-7,NA,14,TRBV10-3,NA,CAITGSGGYDEQYF,TGTGCCATCACGGGGTCTGGTGGATACGACGAGCAGTACTTC
TRBJ2-3,few,15,TRBV27,TRBD2,CASSASGRWADTQYF,TGTGCCAGCAGTGCCAGCGGGAGGTGGGCAGATACGCAGTATTTT
TRBJ1-1,few,15,TRBV5-1,NA,CASSFAPQPATEAFF,TGCGCCAGCAGCTTTGCACCGCAGCCGGCCACTGAAGCTTTCTTT
TRBJ2-7,few,14,TRBV29-1,TRBD2,CSAQTSGRAVEQYF,TGCAGCGCTCAGACTAGCGGGAGGGCCGTCGAGCAGTACTTC
TRBJ2-1,few,18,TRBV3-1,TRBD2,CASSRGLAGEDSYNEQFF,TGTGCCAGCAGCAGGGGACTAGCGGGAGAAGACTCCTACAATGAGCAGTTCTTC
TRBJ2-1,NA,13,TRBV7-9,NA,CASSHDSFNEQFF,TGTGCCAGCAGCCACGACTCTTTCAATGAGCAGTTCTTC
TRBJ2-7,few,15,TRBV28,TRBD1,CASSTPSTGGHEQYF,TGTGCCAGCAGTACCCCTTCGACAGGGGGCCACGAGCAGTACTTC
TRBJ2-2,few,15,TRBV6-2/TRBV6-3,NA,CASSPGTALLVKLFF,TGTGCCAGCTCTCCCGGCACGGCACTACTGGTGAAGCTGTTTTTT
TRBJ2-3,few,15,TRBV20-1,NA,CSANRRPGTTDTQYF,TGCAGTGCTAATCGGCGGCCGGGGACCACAGATACGCAGTATTTT
TRBJ1-2,NA,14,TRBV20-1,NA,CSARAPGISYGYSF,TGCAGTGCTAGAGCACCAGGGATTTCCTATGGCTACTCCTTC
TRBJ1-1,few,14,TRBV29-1,NA,CSVEVQLRSAEAFF,TGCAGCGTTGAAGTACAGCTCCGGAGTGCCGAAGCTTTCTTT
TRBJ1-2,many,12,TRBV20-1,NA,CSAIGGLGGYTF,TGCAGTGCTATAGGGGGACTGGGTGGCTACACCTTC